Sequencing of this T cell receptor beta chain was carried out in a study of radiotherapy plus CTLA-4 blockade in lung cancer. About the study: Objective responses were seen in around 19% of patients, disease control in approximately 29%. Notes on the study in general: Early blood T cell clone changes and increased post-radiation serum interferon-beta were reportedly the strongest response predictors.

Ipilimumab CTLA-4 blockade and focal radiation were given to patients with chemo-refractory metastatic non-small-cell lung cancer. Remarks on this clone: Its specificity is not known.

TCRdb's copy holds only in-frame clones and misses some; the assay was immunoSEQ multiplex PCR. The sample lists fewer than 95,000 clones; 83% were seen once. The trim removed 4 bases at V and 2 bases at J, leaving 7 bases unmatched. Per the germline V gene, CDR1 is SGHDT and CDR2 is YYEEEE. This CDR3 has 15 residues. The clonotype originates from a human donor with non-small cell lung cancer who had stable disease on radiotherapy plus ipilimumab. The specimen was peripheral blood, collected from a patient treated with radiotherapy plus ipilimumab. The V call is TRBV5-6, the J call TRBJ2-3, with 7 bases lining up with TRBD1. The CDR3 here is CASSQTGFDTDTQYF. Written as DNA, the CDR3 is TGTGCCAGCAGCCAGACAGGGTTTGACACAGATACGCAGTATTTT.